This T cell receptor beta chain appears in the sequencing data of a study of T cells in Graves' hyperthyroidism and ophthalmopathy. Study-level background: The initial diagnosis was the point when peripheral blood was collected, ahead of any treatment.

RNA transcripts were the template for amplifying TCR beta CDR3 regions. In the first-round RT-PCR of the TCR CDR3, the HTBI primer set was used. Using its own MiXCR run on the multiplex PCR reads, TCRdb lists one record per CDR3 protein. The table records 300,000 to 450,000 distinct CDR3 sequences, about 15% of them present only once. Study observations and caveats: Most clonotypes that expanded in the thyroid above 0.001 also showed up in blood.

This clonotype has ten or more counts. Its matching antigen is unknown. Exclusion of patients followed from uncontrolled infection, other autoimmune disease, pregnancy or lactation. Sequencing used blood. The clonotype comes from a woman in her sixties or seventies with Graves' hyperthyroidism.

The CDR3 bases are TGTGCCAGCAGTTACTTCGGGACAAGCCAAGAGACCCAGTACTTC. As protein: CASSYFGTSQETQYF. This rearrangement joins TRBV6-2 or TRBV6-3 to TRBJ2-5, with D perhaps matching TRBD1 (6 bases). The CDR3 is made up of 15 amino acids. Germline values: CDR1 MNHEY, CDR2 SVGEGT. V lost 1 base and J 1 base, leaving 10 bases between the germline ends.